This T cell receptor (beta chain) is from a study of T-cell memory formation after mild COVID-19. CDR3 length: 13 residues. In germline, CDR1 is LGHNT, CDR2 FRNRAP. V gave up 2 bases and J gave up 5 bases, with 8 bases separating them. Each CDR3 protein is one row after TCRdb ran MiXCR on the 5' RACE reads. The sample has roughly 400,000 distinct CDR3 sequences; approximately 24% are singletons. This clonotype has a handful of counts. Its antigen is undetermined. Findings and limits, study-wide: Detection of some responders pre-infection suggested pre-existing cross-reactive memory T cells participated.

The sample taken for sequencing was PBMCs or a T cell subset sorted from them (not recorded which). The origin of this receptor is an adult woman who had mild COVID-19 (a few samples of this study predate the infection). Cell type and time point are not known. The chain couples TRBV12-5 to TRBJ2-3; D is unresolved. The CDR3 loop is CASGLMWGDTQYF. As DNA, the CDR3 is TGTGCTAGTGGTTTGATGTGGGGAGATACGCAGTATTTT.